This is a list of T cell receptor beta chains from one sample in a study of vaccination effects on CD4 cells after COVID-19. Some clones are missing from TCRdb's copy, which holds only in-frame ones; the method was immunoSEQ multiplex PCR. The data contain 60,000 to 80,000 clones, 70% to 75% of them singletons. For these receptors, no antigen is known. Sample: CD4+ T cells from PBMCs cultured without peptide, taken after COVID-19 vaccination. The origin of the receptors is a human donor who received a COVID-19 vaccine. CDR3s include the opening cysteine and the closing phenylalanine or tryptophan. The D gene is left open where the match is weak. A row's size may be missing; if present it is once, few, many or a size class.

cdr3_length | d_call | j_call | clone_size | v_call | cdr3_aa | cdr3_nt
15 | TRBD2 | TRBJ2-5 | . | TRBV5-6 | CASSSWGSGRETQYF | TGTGCCAGCAGCTCCTGGGGGAGCGGGAGGGAGACCCAGTACTTC
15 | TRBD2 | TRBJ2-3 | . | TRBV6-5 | CASSPASGVRDTQYF | TGTGCCAGCAGTCCCGCTAGCGGGGTAAGAGATACGCAGTATTTT
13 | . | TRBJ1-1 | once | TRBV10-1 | CASRQGQNTEAFF | TGCGCCAGCAGGCAGGGGCAAAACACTGAAGCTTTCTTT
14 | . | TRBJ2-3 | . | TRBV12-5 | CASALDSPQDTQYF | TGTGCTAGTGCCCTGGACTCTCCTCAGGATACGCAGTATTTT
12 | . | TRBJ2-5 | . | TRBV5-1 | CASSFGWETQYF | TGCGCCAGCAGCTTTGGCTGGGAGACCCAGTACTTC
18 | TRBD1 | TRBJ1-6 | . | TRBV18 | CASSPPNLRGTGNSPLHF | TGTGCCAGCTCACCACCGAATTTGAGAGGGACAGGGAATTCACCCCTCCACTTT
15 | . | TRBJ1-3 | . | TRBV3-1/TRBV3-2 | CASSLGSRAGNTIYF | TGTGCCAGCAGCCTTGGGTCTCGGGCCGGAAACACCATATATTTT
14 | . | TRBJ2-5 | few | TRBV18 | CASSEVQVLETQYF | TGTGCCAGCTCAGAAGTTCAGGTTTTAGAGACCCAGTACTTC
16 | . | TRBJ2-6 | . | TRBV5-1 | CASSLNGDSGANVLTF | TGCGCCAGCAGCTTGAACGGGGACTCTGGGGCCAACGTCCTGACTTTC
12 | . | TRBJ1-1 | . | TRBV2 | CASSDPVTEAFF | TGTGCCAGCTCCGATCCGGTGACTGAAGCTTTCTTT
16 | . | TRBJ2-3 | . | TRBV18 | CASSPTMLGYTDTQYF | TGTGCCAGCTCACCGACGATGTTGGGGTACACAGATACGCAGTATTTT
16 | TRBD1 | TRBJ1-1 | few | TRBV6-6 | CASRPQLQGLNTEAFF | TGTGCCAGCAGACCCCAGCTACAGGGGCTCAACACTGAAGCTTTCTTT
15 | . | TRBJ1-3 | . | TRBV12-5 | CASGALWRGVGTIYF | TGTGCTAGTGGTGCGCTGTGGAGGGGCGTAGGGACCATATATTTT
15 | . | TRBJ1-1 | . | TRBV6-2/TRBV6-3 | CASSYSGSFNTEAFF | TGTGCCAGCAGTTACAGTGGTAGTTTTAACACTGAAGCTTTCTTT
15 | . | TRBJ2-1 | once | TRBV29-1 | CSVEDPRGTYNEQFF | TGCAGCGTTGAAGATCCGCGGGGCACCTACAATGAGCAGTTCTTC
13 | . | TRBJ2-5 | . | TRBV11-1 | CASSLMLRETQYF | TGTGCCAGCAGCTTAATGTTGAGGGAGACCCAGTACTTC
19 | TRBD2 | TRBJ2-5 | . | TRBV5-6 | CASSYRTSGGPKRKETQYF | TGTGCCAGCAGCTACCGGACTAGCGGGGGGCCTAAAAGAAAAGAGACCCAGTACTTC